This T cell receptor (beta chain) stems from a study of response to subunit inactivated influenza vaccine. General study findings and limits: Every seasonal influenza vaccination brings in few new T cells, the authors suggested.

Notes on this clonotype: Its antigen remains unknown.

The CDR3 is 16 residues long. The V segment lost 1 base and the J segment 6 bases; nucleotides outside the gene matches: 15. Germline CDR1 DFQATT, CDR2 SNEGSKA (reference sequence). One entry per CDR3 protein, called by TCRdb with MiXCR from the RT-PCR reads. The table has around 530,000 distinct CDR3 sequences, 10% to 15% seen once. The clonotype was recovered from a man between 45 and 60 years old who received an inactivated influenza vaccine. The sequenced sample was PBMCs from blood, obtained on the day of vaccination. The V and J genes are TRBV20-1 and TRBJ2-7, with 7 bases matching TRBD1. The CDR3 sequence is CSARVGTAYDRSEQYF. The CDR3 DNA reads as TGCAGTGCTAGAGTCGGGACAGCCTACGATAGGAGCGAGCAGTACTTC.